These T cell receptor beta chains were read from a single sample in a study of OX40 agonist ivuxolimab in advanced cancers. Clones were sequenced by immunoSEQ multiplex PCR, and TCRdb holds only the in-frame ones, with some missing. This table holds fewer than 20,000 clones, roughly 78% found once. This material consisted of CD4+ or CD8+ T cells sorted from blood, taken in a trial of the OX40 agonist ivuxolimab. Source of these receptors: an adult with an advanced solid tumor such as melanoma, head and neck, liver or kidney cancer. Each CDR3 is given with its conserved first and last residue. A D gene is named only where the DNA matches it firmly. The size field is filled for only some rows; it gives once, few, many or a size class.

J gene | clone size | D gene | V gene | CDR3 protein | CDR3 DNA
TRBJ2-7 | - | - | TRBV30 | CAWSVHLLYEQYF | TGTGCCTGGAGTGTACACCTCCTATACGAGCAGTACTTC
TRBJ1-1 | - | TRBD1 | TRBV28 | CASSWPGTGRLNTEAFF | TGTGCCAGCAGTTGGCCCGGGACAGGGAGGCTTAACACTGAAGCTTTCTTT
TRBJ1-1 | - | TRBD1 | TRBV11-1 | CASSAADRGHTEAFF | TGTGCCAGCAGCGCCGCGGACAGGGGTCACACTGAAGCTTTCTTT
TRBJ2-5 | - | TRBD2 | TRBV7-9 | CASSPGLAGSQETQYF | TGTGCCAGCAGCCCTGGACTAGCGGGGAGCCAAGAGACCCAGTACTTC
TRBJ1-1 | - | TRBD1 | TRBV29-1 | CSVGTGDTEAFF | TGCAGCGTAGGGACAGGGGACACTGAAGCTTTCTTT
TRBJ2-7 | - | TRBD2 | TRBV9 | CASSVPISGGPRGEQYF | TGTGCCAGCAGCGTACCCATCTCGGGGGGACCGCGCGGCGAGCAGTACTTC
TRBJ2-2 | large | - | TRBV29-1 | CSVPGQTGELFF | TGCAGCGTCCCGGGACAAACCGGGGAGCTGTTTTTT
TRBJ2-1 | - | TRBD2 | TRBV10-3 | CAISEGVPSGYYNEQFF | TGTGCCATCAGTGAGGGAGTGCCTAGCGGGTACTACAATGAGCAGTTCTTC
TRBJ1-2 | - | - | TRBV13 | CASSATGYYGYTF | TGTGCCAGCAGTGCGACAGGCTACTATGGCTACACCTTC
TRBJ1-2 | - | - | TRBV15 | CATSRESQPGGYTF | TGTGCCACCAGCAGAGAAAGCCAGCCGGGGGGCTACACCTTC
TRBJ1-2 | - | TRBD1 | TRBV28 | CASSLSGGSYGYTF | TGTGCCAGCAGTTTATCAGGGGGCAGCTATGGCTACACCTTC
TRBJ2-2 | - | TRBD2 | TRBV30 | CAWSPSPGLLAGVTVTGELFF | TGTGCCTGGAGCCCCTCTCCTGGCTTACTAGCGGGAGTAACCGTCACCGGGGAGCTGTTTTTT
TRBJ2-2 | - | TRBD2 | TRBV2 | CASSWTSGRAGELFF | TGTGCCAGCAGTTGGACTAGCGGGAGGGCCGGGGAGCTGTTTTTT
TRBJ2-1 | - | TRBD2 | TRBV7-3 | CASSLIASGSYNEQFF | TGTGCCAGCAGCTTAATTGCTAGCGGGTCCTACAATGAGCAGTTCTTC
TRBJ2-1 | - | - | TRBV6-5 | CASSYGGAYNEQFF | TGTGCCAGCAGTTACGGCGGGGCGTACAATGAGCAGTTCTTC
TRBJ2-3 | few | TRBD1 | TRBV25-1 | CASSDDRGDTQYF | TGTGCCAGCAGTGACGACAGGGGAGATACGCAGTATTTT
TRBJ1-1 | - | - | TRBV7-8 | CASSLNLREAFF | TGTGCCAGCAGCTTAAATCTGAGAGAAGCTTTCTTT
TRBJ2-7 | once | - | TRBV5-7 | CASSLEDGWQYF | TGTGCCAGCAGCTTGGAGGACGGGTGGCAGTACTTC
TRBJ1-2 | - | - | TRBV27 | CASSFPGGYGYTF | TGTGCCAGCAGTTTCCCTGGGGGCTATGGCTACACCTTC
TRBJ2-7 | - | TRBD2 | TRBV10-3 | CAIRLAETYEQYF | TGTGCCATCCGACTAGCGGAAACCTACGAGCAGTACTTC
TRBJ1-2 | - | - | TRBV27 | CASSFSSGERAYGYTF | TGTGCCAGCAGTTTCTCCTCAGGGGAGAGAGCTTATGGCTACACCTTC
TRBJ2-3 | - | TRBD1 | TRBV28 | CASSFWDREIRTDTQYF | TGTGCCAGCAGTTTCTGGGACAGGGAAATCCGCACAGATACGCAGTATTTT
TRBJ2-3 | - | TRBD2 | TRBV13 | CASSLLGGRILTDTQYF | TGTGCCAGCAGCTTATTGGGCGGGAGGATCCTCACAGATACGCAGTATTTT
TRBJ2-4 | - | - | TRBV27 | CASSLFGDGIQYF | TGTGCCAGCAGTTTATTTGGGGATGGCATTCAGTACTTC
TRBJ2-7 | once | - | TRBV7-9 | CASSLWQGPRTYEQYF | TGTGCCAGCAGCTTATGGCAGGGGCCAAGAACCTACGAGCAGTACTTC
TRBJ2-3 | - | TRBD2 | TRBV9 | CASSSFSGVNTDTQYF | TGTGCCAGCAGTTCTTTTAGCGGGGTTAACACAGATACGCAGTATTTT
TRBJ2-1 | few | TRBD2 | TRBV2 | CASSAPGGADNEQFF | TGTGCCAGCAGTGCACCGGGGGGGGCGGACAATGAGCAGTTCTTC
TRBJ1-2 | - | - | TRBV7-9 | CASSSEGYGYTF | TGTGCCAGCAGCTCGGAGGGCTATGGCTACACCTTC
TRBJ2-7 | - | TRBD2 | TRBV27 | CASNPLSGSGGAGYEQYF | TGTGCCAGCAACCCTCTTAGCGGTAGCGGGGGGGCTGGTTACGAGCAGTACTTC
TRBJ2-3 | - | - | TRBV9 | CASSVGTGSTDTQYF | TGTGCCAGCAGCGTAGGGACCGGTAGCACAGATACGCAGTATTTT
TRBJ2-1 | few | - | TRBV6-6 | CASSPGGGGSYNEQFF | TGTGCCAGCAGTCCAGGTGGGGGAGGCTCCTACAATGAGCAGTTCTTC
TRBJ2-2 | - | - | TRBV11-3 | CASRQGNTGELFF | TGTGCCAGCAGACAGGGGAACACCGGGGAGCTGTTTTTT
TRBJ1-5 | - | TRBD1 | TRBV10-3 | CASSPSRQGESNQPQHF | TGTGCCAGCAGTCCCTCCCGACAGGGGGAGAGCAATCAGCCCCAGCATTTT
TRBJ2-7 | - | - | TRBV27 | CASSFRQDSYEQYF | TGTGCCAGCAGTTTCCGACAGGACTCCTACGAGCAGTACTTC
TRBJ2-2 | - | TRBD2 | TRBV7-9 | CASSLPTSGTTGELFF | TGTGCCAGCAGCTTACCGACTAGCGGGACGACCGGGGAGCTGTTTTTT
TRBJ2-5 | once | TRBD2 | TRBV10-2 | CASSDASGVWEETQYF | TGCGCCAGCAGTGACGCCAGCGGGGTTTGGGAAGAGACCCAGTACTTC